The next 8 T cell receptor beta chains were all read from a single sample in a study of CD8+CD57+ T cells in acquired aplastic anemia. The template used for profiling TCR beta VDJ and CDR3 was genomic DNA. One entry per CDR3 protein results from TCRdb running MiXCR on the reads. The sample carries more than 150,000 distinct CDR3 sequences, around three fifths recorded once. The sample comprised sorted CD4+, CD8+, or CD8+CD57+ T cells (not recorded which) from PBMCs. The receptors shown here come from a human donor with severe aplastic anemia or a healthy control (not recorded which).

The V gene is TRBV20-1, the J gene TRBJ2-7; 8 nucleotides agree with TRBD2. This CDR3 contains 18 residues. CDR1 and CDR2 (germline): DFQATT, SNEGSKA (reference sequence). J lost 3 bases, V lost 1 base, and 17 bases had no gene match. The CDR3 here is CSARVPNGGGGPNYEQYF. The CDR3 DNA follows: TGCAGTGCTAGAGTTCCCAACGGGGGGGGCGGACCAAACTACGAGCAGTACTTC.

To note about this clonotype: Just one base apart from a much larger clone, this may be a read error. The J gene is TRBJ2-1, the V gene TRBV9; 10 nucleotides align to TRBD2. CDR3 size: 14 residues. From germline, CDR1 is SGDLS and CDR2 YYNGEE. CDR3 residues: CASSAGTSDNEQLF. CDR3 DNA: TGTGCCAGCAGCGCCGGGACTAGCGACAATGAGCAGCTCTTC.

This clonotype was detected once. The chain carries TRBV24-1 and TRBJ2-5; 8 bases line up with TRBD2. CDR3 length equals 17 residues. V shed 4 bases and J 5 bases; nucleotides not matched to a gene: 14. In germline, CDR1 is KGHDR, CDR2 SFDVKD. The CDR3 DNA follows: TGTGCCACCAGTGACCGAGGCAGCGGGAGTTCTTGGGAGACCCAGTACTTC. This codes for CATSDRGSGSSWETQYF.

In the case of this clonotype: This CDR3 fails to terminate in the conserved phenylalanine or tryptophan, so it likely reflects a read error. The DNA is omitted, as the CDR3 cannot be located on it reliably, and the CDR3 follows TCRdb's listing. The rearrangement links TRBV19 to TRBJ2-5; TRBD1 was called by the table and not checked on the DNA. Counting both end residues, the CDR3 totals 14 amino acids. Germline V gives CDR1 LNHDA, CDR2 SQIVND (reference sequence). CDR3 residues: CASSSALGRDAPSL.

This clonotype was observed at least ten times. This chain connects TRBV7-6 to TRBJ2-1; D is unclear. V gave up 4 bases and J gave up 6 bases, with 10 bases separating them. This CDR3 contains 13 residues. Germline V gene sequence: CDR1 SGHVS, CDR2 FNYEAQ. CDR3 protein: CASSWDSSNEQFF. CDR3 nucleotide sequence: TGTGCCAGCAGCTGGGATTCTAGCAATGAGCAGTTCTTC.

This chain links TRBV20-1 with TRBJ2-5; D call uncertain. The CDR3 is 13 amino acids. Germline V gene sequence: CDR1 DFQATT, CDR2 SNEGSKA (reference sequence). V lost 3 bases to trimming and J lost 3 bases, with 11 bases between them. Here the CDR3 DNA reads TGCAGTGCTAGCCGGACGGTGGAAGAGACCCAGTACTTC. It encodes CSASRTVEETQYF.

CDR3 nucleotides: TGCGCCAGCAGCCAAGTACGGGCGGGAGGAGAACAAGAGACCCAGTACTTC. Amino acid sequence: CASSQVRAGGEQETQYF. The chain is built from TRBV4-1 and TRBJ2-5; 8 bases are a match to TRBD2. The length of the CDR3 is 17 residues. V gave up 1 base and J gave up 2 bases; unmatched junction bases: 9. Germline V lookup: CDR1 MGHRA, CDR2 YSYEKL.

The chain combines TRBV20-1 with TRBJ1-6; 7 nucleotides agree with TRBD1. J lost 7 bases, V lost 0 bases, and 6 bases had no gene match. From germline, CDR1 is DFQATT and CDR2 SNEGSKA (reference sequence). This CDR3 is 15 amino acids long. DNA for the CDR3: TGCAGTGCTAGAGATCACAGCAGGGGGAATTCACCCCTCCACTTT. Translation gives CSARDHSRGNSPLHF.